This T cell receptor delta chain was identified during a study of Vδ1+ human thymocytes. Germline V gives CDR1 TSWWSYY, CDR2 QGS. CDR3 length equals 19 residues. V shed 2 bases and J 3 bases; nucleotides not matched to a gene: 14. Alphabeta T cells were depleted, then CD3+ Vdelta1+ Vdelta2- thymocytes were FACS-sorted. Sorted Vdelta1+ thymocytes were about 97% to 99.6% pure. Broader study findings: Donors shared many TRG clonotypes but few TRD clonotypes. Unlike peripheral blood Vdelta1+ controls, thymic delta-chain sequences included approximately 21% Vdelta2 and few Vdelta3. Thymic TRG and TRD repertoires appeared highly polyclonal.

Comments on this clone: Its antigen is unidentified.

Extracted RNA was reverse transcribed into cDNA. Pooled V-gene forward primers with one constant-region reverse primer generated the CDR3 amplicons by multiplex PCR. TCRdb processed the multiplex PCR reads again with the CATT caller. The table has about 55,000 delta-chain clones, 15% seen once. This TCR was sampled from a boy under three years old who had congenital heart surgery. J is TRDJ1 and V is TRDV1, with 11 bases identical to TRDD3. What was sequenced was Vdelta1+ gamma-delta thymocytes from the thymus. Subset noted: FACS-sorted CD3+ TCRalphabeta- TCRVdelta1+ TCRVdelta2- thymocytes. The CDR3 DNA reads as TGTGCTCTTGGGGAAGGCGCAGTCCTACCCTGGGGGATACCCGATAAACTCATCTTT. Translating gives CALGEGAVLPWGIPDKLIF.